The rows below give T cell receptor beta chains drawn from one sample of a study of blood T cell repertoires in COVID-19. The table came from immunoSEQ multiplex PCR; TCRdb's copy has only in-frame clones and leaves some out. There are about 75,000 clones in the sample; about 88% occur only once, and around 40% lies in the top ten. The sequenced sample consisted of peripheral blood. These receptors were collected from a human donor in a cohort sampled during active COVID-19. Each CDR3 is given with its conserved first and last residue. The D gene is left open where the match is weak. Clone size is stated in some rows and not others, as once, few, many or a class when expanded.

J gene,clone size,V gene,D gene,CDR3 protein,CDR3 DNA
TRBJ1-1,-,TRBV5-1,-,CASSFRSTEAFF,TGCGCCAGCAGCTTTAGGAGCACTGAAGCTTTCTTT
TRBJ2-7,-,TRBV6-5,TRBD1,CASILDRGVSYEQYF,TGTGCCAGCATTCTCGACAGGGGAGTTAGTTACGAGCAGTACTTC
TRBJ2-5,-,TRBV5-4,-,CASRPETGLETQYF,TGTGCCAGCAGACCGGAGACAGGCTTAGAGACCCAGTACTTC
TRBJ2-2,-,TRBV6-4,TRBD2,CASSEISGRGTGELFF,TGTGCCAGCAGTGAGATTAGCGGGAGAGGTACCGGGGAGCTGTTTTTT
TRBJ2-7,-,TRBV19,TRBD1,CASSIGQGAREQYF,TGTGCCAGTAGTATTGGGCAGGGGGCTCGGGAGCAGTACTTC
TRBJ2-5,-,TRBV2,TRBD2,CASSDSGGGAETQYF,TGTGCCAGCAGTGACTCAGGCGGGGGGGCAGAGACCCAGTACTTC
TRBJ2-1,-,TRBV4-3,-,CASSQADKSGDEQFF,TGCGCCAGCAGCCAAGCCGACAAGTCCGGCGATGAGCAGTTCTTC
TRBJ2-1,few,TRBV11-3,TRBD2,CASSLGRASGIEQFF,TGTGCCAGCAGCTTAGGCCGTGCTAGCGGGATTGAGCAGTTCTTC
TRBJ2-5,-,TRBV29-1,-,CSVEPGRRQETQYF,TGCAGCGTTGAGCCTGGTAGGCGGCAGGAGACCCAGTACTTC
TRBJ2-3,-,TRBV19,-,CASSSSRQADTQYF,TGTGCCAGTAGTTCCAGCCGACAGGCCGATACGCAGTATTTT
TRBJ2-3,-,TRBV6-1,TRBD2,CASSEIGWGAGGTDTQYF,TGTGCCAGCAGTGAAATTGGCTGGGGAGCGGGAGGGACGGATACGCAGTATTTT
TRBJ2-2,-,TRBV9,TRBD2,CASSVTSGTKNTGELFF,TGTGCCAGCAGCGTAACCTCCGGGACTAAGAACACCGGGGAGCTGTTTTTT
TRBJ2-7,-,TRBV27,-,CASSLSASYEQYF,TGTGCCAGCAGTTTAAGCGCCTCCTACGAGCAGTACTTC
TRBJ1-5,-,TRBV19,-,CASSMGLLAGRNQPQHF,TGTGCCAGTAGTATGGGGTTGCTGGCAGGGAGGAATCAGCCCCAGCATTTT
TRBJ2-1,few,TRBV11-3,TRBD1,CASSLDDPRGTGFMYNEQFF,TGTGCCAGCAGCTTAGACGATCCCCGTGGGACAGGATTTATGTACAATGAGCAGTTCTTC
TRBJ1-2,few,TRBV6-5,-,CASSNNPNYGYTF,TGTGCCAGCAGTAACAACCCTAACTATGGCTACACCTTC
TRBJ2-3,-,TRBV11-2,-,CASSSPSLGTQYF,TGTGCCAGCAGCTCGCCGAGCCTAGGTACGCAGTATTTT
TRBJ2-5,-,TRBV15,TRBD1,CATSREGRGRETQYF,TGTGCCACCAGCAGAGAGGGCAGGGGGCGCGAGACCCAGTACTTC
TRBJ2-3,-,TRBV2,TRBD2,CASASSLAGGDTQYF,TGTGCCAGCGCCTCGTCCCTAGCGGGGGGAGATACGCAGTATTTT
TRBJ1-1,-,TRBV15,-,CATSLSNLGTEAFF,TGTGCCACCAGCCTATCGAACCTAGGCACTGAAGCTTTCTTT
TRBJ1-3,once,TRBV11-3,TRBD1,CASSTWNRGLRSGNTIYF,TGTGCCAGCAGCACTTGGAACAGGGGGCTCCGCTCTGGAAACACCATATATTTT
TRBJ1-3,-,TRBV11-3,-,CASSLSGNTIYF,TGTGCCAGCAGTCTCTCTGGAAACACCATATATTTT
TRBJ2-5,-,TRBV15,-,CATHSGLGTYQETQYF,TGTGCCACCCACTCGGGACTCGGGACCTACCAAGAGACCCAGTACTTC
TRBJ2-1,-,TRBV19,-,CASSISTLGAPYNEQFF,TGTGCCAGTAGTATCTCCACGCTGGGGGCCCCCTACAATGAGCAGTTCTTC
TRBJ2-5,-,TRBV28,TRBD2,CASQTSGETQYF,TGTGCCAGCCAGACTAGCGGAGAGACCCAGTACTTC
TRBJ2-5,-,TRBV18,-,CASSPPTGETQYF,TGTGCCAGCTCACCACCGACGGGGGAGACCCAGTACTTC
TRBJ1-2,-,TRBV5-1,TRBD1,CASRTRDSDPNNYGYTF,TGCGCCAGCAGAACCCGGGACAGCGACCCCAATAACTATGGCTACACCTTC
TRBJ1-5,-,TRBV21-1,-,CASSKGGPPGLNQPQHF,TGTGCCAGCAGCAAAGGGGGGCCCCCAGGATTGAATCAGCCCCAGCATTTT
TRBJ2-3,once,TRBV5-1,TRBD2,CASSSKGGQATDTQYF,TGCGCCAGCAGCAGCAAGGGAGGGCAGGCAACAGATACGCAGTATTTT
TRBJ1-2,-,TRBV19,-,CASSKGLINYGYTF,TGTGCCAGTAGTAAAGGACTGATAAACTATGGCTACACCTTC
TRBJ2-3,few,TRBV6-1,-,CASSEAQGVNTQYF,TGTGCCAGCAGTGAAGCACAGGGAGTAAATACGCAGTATTTT
TRBJ2-3,-,TRBV7-3,TRBD1,CASSIGQGPTDTQYF,TGTGCCAGCAGCATAGGACAGGGGCCCACAGATACGCAGTATTTT
TRBJ1-2,-,TRBV20-1,-,CSASSGYGYTF,TGCAGTGCTAGTTCAGGTTATGGCTACACCTTC
TRBJ2-5,-,TRBV7-9,-,CASSLGQAAPETQYF,TGTGCCAGCAGCTTAGGACAGGCGGCCCCAGAGACCCAGTACTTC
TRBJ2-1,-,TRBV7-9,-,CASSLDWRDNEQFF,TGTGCCAGCAGCTTAGATTGGAGGGACAATGAGCAGTTCTTC
TRBJ2-7,-,TRBV6-2/TRBV6-3,-,CASSSPRGDSYEQYF,TGTGCCAGCAGTTCACCCAGGGGGGACAGCTACGAGCAGTACTTC
TRBJ1-1,-,TRBV12-3/TRBV12-4,-,CASSLQGPEAFF,TGTGCCAGCAGTTTACAGGGGCCCGAAGCTTTCTTT
TRBJ1-1,once,TRBV27,TRBD1,CASSLWRTGGLLTEAFF,TGTGCCAGCAGTTTATGGAGAACAGGGGGCTTGTTGACTGAAGCTTTCTTT
TRBJ2-2,-,TRBV4-1,TRBD2,CASSQGPPGREDTGELFF,TGCGCCAGCAGCCAAGGCCCTCCTGGACGGGAGGACACCGGGGAGCTGTTTTTT